The clone carrying this T cell receptor (beta chain) was counted between two and nine times. The sample originates from a study of blood T cell repertoires in COVID-19. In the study overall: COVID-19 samples collected from the United States, Italy and Spain covered acute and convalescent phases. T cells, B-cell-depleted T cells, or PBMCs supplied cDNA or gDNA.

The CDR3 contains 18 residues. Per germline, CDR1 MGHRA and CDR2 YSYEKL. The V gene end was trimmed by 3 bases and the J gene end by 7 bases; junction bases not matched to a gene: 14. In the source study's methods: The assay estimated nucleated cells by amplifying reference gene primers. TCRdb keeps only in-frame clones here, not all; method: immunoSEQ multiplex PCR. From that table come the V and J calls and clone size; the DNA was used to work out D and trimming. The sample has roughly 200,000 clones; around 83% are singletons. What was sequenced was peripheral blood. The sequence was obtained from a man aged 35 to 55 with active or convalescent COVID-19. The chain uses TRBV4-1 and TRBJ1-6, with 8 positions matching TRBD1. The CDR3 is CASSQIQSRDRKNSPLHF. In DNA, the CDR3 is TGCGCCAGCAGCCAGATTCAGTCCCGGGACAGGAAAAATTCACCCCTCCACTTT.